Below are 24 T cell receptor beta chains sequenced from a single sample in a study of identical twins. TCRdb re-called the 5' RACE reads through MiXCR, storing one row per CDR3 protein. The top ten clones hold roughly 0.3% of a sample with 1.5 million or so distinct CDR3 sequences, less than 40% of them seen once. The specimen sequenced was cord blood. These receptors all stem from a newborn girl in good health.

This clonotype showed up just a few times. The chain carries TRBV4-2 and TRBJ1-4; D uncertain. Germline values: CDR1 LGHNA, CDR2 YNFKEQ. The V and J ends lost 1 base and 4 bases respectively, with 13 bases between them. The CDR3 spans 16 residues. The CDR3: CASSQVTAKNNEKLFF. The CDR3 nucleotides read TGTGCCAGCAGCCAAGTCACGGCCAAGAATAATGAAAAACTGTTTTTT.

This clonotype was observed a few times. The V and J genes are TRBV24-1 and TRBJ2-2; 11 bases align to TRBD1. The length of the CDR3 is 13 residues. With 11 bases clipped from V and 4 bases from J, the junction kept 2 bases outside the gene matches. Germline-derived CDR1 and CDR2 are KGHDR and SFDVKD. CDR3 nucleotide sequence: TGTGCCAGTGGACAGGGGGCCACCGGGGAGCTGTTTTTT. Translated: CASGQGATGELFF.

CDR3 bases: TGTGCCAGCAGTTTATTGGCCGGGACAGGGATCTCCTACGAGCAGTACTTC. Its protein is CASSLLAGTGISYEQYF. The genes are TRBV28 and TRBJ2-7, with 9 bases identical to TRBD1. The length of the CDR3 is 17 residues. V gave up 1 base and J gave up 0 bases; unmatched junction bases: 7. Germline CDR1 and CDR2: MDHEN and SYDVKM.

The chain couples TRBV10-3 to TRBJ2-1; 11 bases align to TRBD2. The end of the DNA fits TRBJ2-7 better, so the J call may be wrong. This CDR3 spans 15 amino acids. The germline CDR1 and CDR2 sequences are ENHRY and SYGVKD. The CDR3 sequence: CAISNSGGAYNEQYF. The CDR3 DNA follows: TGTGCCATCAGCAATAGCGGGGGGGCCTACAATGAGCAGTACTTC.

A note on this clonotype: A far larger clone lies a single base away; this is likely a read error. The chain carries TRBV12-3 or TRBV12-4 and TRBJ2-7; D perhaps matches TRBD1 (6 bases). The CDR3 length is 12 residues. The CDR3 DNA reads as TGTGCCAGCAGTTTCAGGGGCTACGAGCAGGACTTC. Residues: CASSFRGYEQDF.

The rearrangement links TRBV27 to TRBJ2-1; D is possibly TRBD1 (5 bases). The V end lost 2 bases, the J end lost 0 bases, and 14 bases lay between the germline ends. CDR1 and CDR2 from the germline V gene are MNHEY and SMNVEV (reference sequence). CDR3 size: 17 residues. CDR3 DNA: TGTGCCAGCAGTTTAGGCGATTTTGGACACTCCTACAATGAGCAGTTCTTC. Amino acids: CASSLGDFGHSYNEQFF.

This clonotype showed up just a few times. This chain connects TRBV20-1 to TRBJ2-7, with 10 bases aligning to TRBD2. The CDR3 is 15 amino acids. Unmatched junction bases numbered 6, after V lost 0 bases and J lost 4 bases. Germline-derived CDR1 and CDR2 are DFQATT and SNEGSKA (reference sequence). The CDR3 spells CSARDKRTSGYEQYF. The CDR3 bases are TGCAGTGCTAGAGATAAGCGGACTAGCGGATACGAGCAGTACTTC.

This clonotype was seen only once. The J gene is TRBJ2-5, the V gene TRBV5-1, with D tentatively TRBD1 or TRBD2 (5 bases each). The J call may be incorrect, as the DNA end agrees better with TRBJ2-7. CDR1 is SGHRS and CDR2 is YFSETQ in the germline V gene. CDR3 length: 14 amino acids. The CDR3 DNA reads as TGCGCCAGCAGCTTGGAACGGGACCTCTACGAGCAGTACTTC. Translated, it gives CASSLERDLYEQYF.

This chain uses TRBV10-3 with TRBJ2-3; 15 bases align to TRBD2. V lost 2 bases and J lost 0; bases outside the gene matches: 3. Germline V gene data show CDR1 as ENHRY and CDR2 as SYGVKD. The CDR3 covers 18 residues. CDR3 in amino acids: CAISEKGLAGGSTDTQYF. The CDR3 bases are TGTGCCATCAGTGAGAAGGGACTAGCGGGAGGAAGCACAGATACGCAGTATTTT.

V gene TRBV6-1 combines with J gene TRBJ1-5; D is unresolved. Trimming shortened V by 2 bases and J by 3 bases, and 11 bases separated the two germline ends. The length of the CDR3 is 15 residues. CDR1 and CDR2 from the germline V gene are MNHNS and SASEGT. The CDR3 DNA follows: TGTGCCAGCAGTGAACGGCCCTATATCAATCAGCCCCAGCATTTT. Encoded protein: CASSERPYINQPQHF.

This clonotype has more than one count but fewer than ten. This rearrangement joins TRBV25-1 to TRBJ2-5; D possibly matches TRBD1 or TRBD2 (5 bases each). Germline-derived CDR1 and CDR2 are MGHDK and SYGVNS. The V and J ends lost 0 bases and 11 bases respectively, with 10 bases between them. This CDR3 comprises 12 residues. CDR3 protein: CASSEYGDGQYF. The DNA for the CDR3 is TGTGCCAGCAGTGAATATGGGGACGGGCAGTACTTC.

The rearrangement joins TRBV20-1 to TRBJ2-1; TRBD2 matches at 13 bases. V gave up 3 bases and J gave up 7 bases; unmatched junction bases: 6. The CDR3 is 15 amino acids. Germline V CDR1 and CDR2: DFQATT, SNEGSKA (reference sequence). In DNA, the CDR3 is TGCAGTGCTAGTCAACTAGCGGGAGGGACAAATGAGCAGTTCTTC. It is translated as CSASQLAGGTNEQFF.

V and J are TRBV12-3 or TRBV12-4 and TRBJ2-7, with D perhaps matching TRBD2 (6 bases). The CDR3 sequence is 17 residues long. Trimming shortened V by 0 bases and J by 0 bases, and 15 bases separated the two germline ends. The CDR3 DNA reads TGTGCCAGCAGTTTAGCGCTTCGCGGGGAGAGCTCCTACGAGCAGTACTTC. This codes for CASSLALRGESSYEQYF.

In this sample, this clonotype turned up many times. V and J are TRBV7-2 and TRBJ1-2; 11 positions match TRBD1. The junction had 1 base not matched to a gene; V was cut back by 0 bases and J by 7 bases. CDR3 length: 14 residues. The germline CDR1 and CDR2 sequences are SGHTA and FQGNSA. The CDR3 sequence: CASSLAGTGGGYTF. CDR3 nucleotides: TGTGCCAGCAGCTTAGCCGGGACAGGGGGTGGCTACACCTTC.

V gene TRBV6-1 combines with J gene TRBJ1-4, with 7 bases identical to TRBD1. CDR1 and CDR2 from the germline V gene are MNHNS and SASEGT. The CDR3 covers 16 residues. V lost 2 bases and J lost 8; bases outside the gene matches: 11. The chain's CDR3 is CASSETPGQPSEKLFF. CDR3 coding DNA: TGTGCCAGCAGTGAAACTCCGGGACAGCCTTCGGAAAAACTGTTTTTT.

V and J are TRBV28 and TRBJ1-1; D remains unclear. V dropped 5 bases and J dropped 1 base, with 14 bases sitting between them. This CDR3 comprises 15 residues. From germline, CDR1 is MDHEN and CDR2 SYDVKM. The CDR3 DNA reads as TGTGCCAGCAGTGGTGTGATAAGGACGAACACTGAAGCTTTCTTT. Translation: CASSGVIRTNTEAFF.

This clonotype has only a few counts. The rearrangement links TRBV29-1 to TRBJ1-1; D is unresolved. Germline V gives CDR1 SQVTM, CDR2 ANQGSEA. The V end was cut by 5 bases, the J end by 4 bases, with 14 bases between. The CDR3 extends over 13 amino acids. The CDR3, as DNA: TGCAGCGTTCCCGGGCCTAGAGGCACTGAAGCTTTCTTT. Protein: CSVPGPRGTEAFF.

A note on this clonotype: The junction and the germline gene differ at one end; a read error may be behind it. The J gene is TRBJ2-1, the V gene TRBV20-1, with D perhaps matching TRBD2 (6 bases). The CDR3 totals 12 residues. Germline V gene sequence: CDR1 DFQATT, CDR2 SNEGSKA (reference sequence). CDR3 bases: TGCAGTGTTGGGACTCCCTACGATGAGCAGTTCTTC. The encoded protein is CSVGTPYDEQFF.

Only a few counts were recorded for this clonotype. The chain couples TRBV7-9 to TRBJ1-2; 8 bases are shared with TRBD1. Germline CDR1 SEHNR, CDR2 FQNEAQ (reference sequence). Germline trimming cut 1 base from V and 6 bases from J; bases unmatched to any gene: 7. This CDR3 contains 15 residues. DNA of the CDR3: TGTGCCAGCAGCTTAGGAGCAGGGGGCGGGCATGGCTACACCTTC. Encoded protein: CASSLGAGGGHGYTF.

J is TRBJ2-7 and V is TRBV6-5; possible D gene TRBD2, 5 bases. Germline loops: CDR1 MNHEY, CDR2 SVGAGI. V lost 0 bases and J 0 bases, leaving 12 bases between the germline ends. The CDR3 length is 16 residues. CDR3 in DNA: TGTGCCAGCAGTTACTCGAAGGGTCGGGGCTCCTACGAGCAGTACTTC. This gives the protein CASSYSKGRGSYEQYF.

This clonotype was found many times. The chain joins TRBV12-3 or TRBV12-4 to TRBJ1-2; 8 nucleotides line up with TRBD1. The V gene end was trimmed by 1 base and the J gene end by 3 bases; junction bases not matched to a gene: 1. The CDR3 runs 14 residues. The chain's CDR3 is CASSLDRGYYGYTF. In nucleotides, the CDR3 is TGTGCCAGCAGTTTAGACAGGGGGTACTATGGCTACACCTTC.

The chain has TRBV7-6 and TRBJ1-2; 9 bases agree with TRBD1. The V gene's germline CDR1 is SGHVS and CDR2 FNYEAQ. The CDR3 has 15 residues. Trimming at V came to 5 bases and at J to 4 bases, leaving 8 bases not matched to a gene. The chain's CDR3 is CASSPLDRGFYGYTF. The CDR3 bases are TGTGCCAGCAGCCCCCTGGACAGGGGATTCTATGGCTACACCTTC.

This clonotype has more than one count but fewer than ten. The chain links TRBV27 to TRBJ2-5; 8 bases line up with TRBD1. TRBJ2-7 explains the end of the DNA better; the J call may be wrong. Germline V gives CDR1 MNHEY, CDR2 SMNVEV (reference sequence). This CDR3 contains 15 residues. Here the CDR3 reads CASSLIGTGSYEQYF. In DNA, the CDR3 is TGTGCCAGCAGTTTAATCGGGACAGGCTCCTACGAGCAGTACTTC.

The chain carries TRBV4-2 and TRBJ1-3; possible D gene TRBD1, 5 bases. The length of the CDR3 is 19 residues. The V gene lost 4 bases and the J gene lost 2 bases, with 24 bases spanning the gap. The germline V gene has CDR1 LGHNA and CDR2 YNFKEQ. For the CDR3, the DNA is TGTGCCAGCAGCCTCTGGGGGTTCCCGGGACTGAAGACTGGAAACACCATATATTTT. Translation gives CASSLWGFPGLKTGNTIYF.